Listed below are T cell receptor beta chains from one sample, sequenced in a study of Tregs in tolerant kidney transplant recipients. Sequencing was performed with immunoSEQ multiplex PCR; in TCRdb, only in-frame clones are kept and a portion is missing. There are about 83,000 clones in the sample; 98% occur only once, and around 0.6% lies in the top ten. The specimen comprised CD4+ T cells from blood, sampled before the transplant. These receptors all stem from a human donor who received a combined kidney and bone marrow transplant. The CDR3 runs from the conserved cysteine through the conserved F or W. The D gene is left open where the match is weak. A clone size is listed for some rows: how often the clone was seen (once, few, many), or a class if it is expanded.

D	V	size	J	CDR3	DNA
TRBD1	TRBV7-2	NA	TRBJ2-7	CASSHGQGGEQYF	TGTGCCAGCAGCCACGGACAGGGTGGCGAGCAGTACTTC
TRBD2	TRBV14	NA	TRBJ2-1	CASSALGTSWLYNEQFF	TGTGCCAGCAGCGCTCTAGGGACTAGCTGGCTTTACAATGAGCAGTTCTTC
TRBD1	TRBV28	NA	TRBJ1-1	CASRGDSREAFF	TGTGCCAGCAGAGGGGACAGCAGAGAAGCTTTCTTT
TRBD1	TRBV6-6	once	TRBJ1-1	CASTQGVVLNTEAFF	TGTGCCAGCACCCAGGGGGTGGTATTGAACACTGAAGCTTTCTTT
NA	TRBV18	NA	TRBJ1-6	CASSPGVDSPLHF	TGTGCCAGCTCACCCGGGGTGGATTCACCCCTCCACTTT
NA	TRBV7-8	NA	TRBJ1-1	CASSLEGDKVNTEAFF	TGTGCCAGCAGCTTAGAGGGGGACAAAGTTAACACTGAAGCTTTCTTT
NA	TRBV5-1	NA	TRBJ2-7	CASSLVGEPIYEQYF	TGCGCCAGCAGCTTGGTAGGGGAACCGATCTACGAGCAGTACTTC
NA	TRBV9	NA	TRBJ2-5	CASSPRDSLKETQYF	TGTGCCAGCAGCCCCCGAGACAGCCTAAAGGAGACCCAGTACTTC
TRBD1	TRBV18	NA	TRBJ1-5	CASSKGGRGQVIQPQHF	TGTGCCAGCTCAAAAGGGGGCAGGGGGCAAGTTATTCAGCCCCAGCATTTT
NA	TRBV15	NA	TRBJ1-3	CATSRATYRATNTIYF	TGTGCCACCAGCAGAGCCACCTACAGGGCGACAAACACCATATATTTT
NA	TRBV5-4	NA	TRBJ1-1	CASSLARQMNTEAFF	TGTGCCAGCAGCTTGGCCAGACAAATGAACACTGAAGCTTTCTTT
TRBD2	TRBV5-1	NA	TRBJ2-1	CASSLIAGAGYNEQFF	TGCGCCAGCAGCTTGATTGCGGGAGCAGGCTACAATGAGCAGTTCTTC
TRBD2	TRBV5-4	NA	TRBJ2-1	CASSPFLAGGTNEQFF	TGTGCCAGCAGCCCCTTTCTAGCGGGAGGTACCAATGAGCAGTTCTTC
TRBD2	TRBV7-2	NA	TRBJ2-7	CASSLGLAGPYEQYF	TGTGCCAGCAGCTTGGGACTAGCGGGACCCTACGAGCAGTACTTC
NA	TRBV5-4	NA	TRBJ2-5	CASSLVATRETQYF	TGTGCCAGCAGCTTGGTTGCTACTCGAGAGACCCAGTACTTC
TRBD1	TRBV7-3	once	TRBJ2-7	CASSLGTGMSYEQYF	TGTGCCAGCAGCTTAGGGACAGGCATGAGCTACGAGCAGTACTTC
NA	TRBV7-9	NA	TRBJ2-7	CASSFMSDRSYEQYF	TGTGCCAGCAGCTTTATGTCGGACAGAAGCTACGAGCAGTACTTC
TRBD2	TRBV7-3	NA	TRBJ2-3	CASSFSGPGDTQYF	TGTGCCAGCAGTTTTAGCGGGCCCGGGGATACGCAGTATTTT
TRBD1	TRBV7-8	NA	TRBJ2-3	CASSLMGQPTDTQYF	TGTGCCAGCAGCTTAATGGGACAGCCCACAGATACGCAGTATTTT
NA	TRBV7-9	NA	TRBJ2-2	CASSLAGGDTGELFF	TGTGCCAGCAGCTTAGCGGGAGGAGACACCGGGGAGCTGTTTTTT
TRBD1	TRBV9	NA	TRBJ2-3	CASSVGDRVRDTQYF	TGTGCCAGCAGCGTAGGGGACAGGGTCCGAGATACGCAGTATTTT
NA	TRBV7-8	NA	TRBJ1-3	CASSPIGGRDGSGNTIYF	TGTGCCAGCAGCCCTATTGGGGGCAGGGATGGATCTGGAAACACCATATATTTT
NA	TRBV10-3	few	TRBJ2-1	CAISEGGGTYNEQFF	TGTGCCATCAGTGAAGGGGGTGGGACCTACAATGAGCAGTTCTTC
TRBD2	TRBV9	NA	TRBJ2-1	CASSVGGRRYNEQFF	TGTGCCAGCAGCGTAGGCGGGAGGAGATACAATGAGCAGTTCTTC
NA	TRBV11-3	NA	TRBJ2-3	CASSLVGASTDTQYF	TGTGCCAGCAGCTTAGTGGGAGCTAGCACAGATACGCAGTATTTT
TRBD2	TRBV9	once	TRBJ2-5	CASSAAGGETQYF	TGTGCCAGCAGCGCCGCGGGGGGGGAGACCCAGTACTTC
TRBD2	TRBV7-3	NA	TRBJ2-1	CASSITPKTSGRFQSSYNEQFF	TGTGCCAGCAGCATCACACCAAAGACTAGCGGGAGGTTTCAAAGCTCCTACAATGAGCAGTTCTTC
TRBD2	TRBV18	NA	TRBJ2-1	CASSPGLAGDNEQFF	TGTGCCAGCTCACCAGGGCTAGCGGGAGACAATGAGCAGTTCTTC
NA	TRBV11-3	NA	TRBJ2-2	CASSFDTPENTGELFF	TGTGCCAGCAGCTTTGACACACCAGAAAACACCGGGGAGCTGTTTTTT
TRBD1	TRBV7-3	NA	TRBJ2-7	CASSPDRGDYEQYF	TGTGCCAGCAGCCCAGACAGGGGTGATTACGAGCAGTACTTC
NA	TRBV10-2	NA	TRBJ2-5	CASRSRKETQYF	TGCGCCAGCAGATCTAGAAAAGAGACCCAGTACTTC
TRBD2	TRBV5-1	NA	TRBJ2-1	CASSFPGLAGEYEQFF	TGCGCCAGCAGCTTTCCGGGACTAGCGGGGGAGTATGAGCAGTTCTTC
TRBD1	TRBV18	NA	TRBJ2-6	CASSPTGTGGSGANVLTF	TGTGCCAGCTCACCTACCGGGACAGGGGGCTCTGGGGCCAACGTCCTGACTTTC
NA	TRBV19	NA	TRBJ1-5	CASSILQGFNQPQHF	TGTGCCAGTAGTATACTGCAGGGGTTCAATCAGCCCCAGCATTTT
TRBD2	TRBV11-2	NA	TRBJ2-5	CASSLEGVLAGGPGETQYF	TGTGCCAGCAGCTTAGAAGGAGTACTAGCGGGGGGGCCTGGGGAGACCCAGTACTTC
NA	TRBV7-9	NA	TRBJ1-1	CASSTREGITEAFF	TGTGCCAGCAGCACCCGGGAGGGGATCACTGAAGCTTTCTTT
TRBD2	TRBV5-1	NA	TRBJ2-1	CASSIHINSGRVNEQFF	TGCGCCAGCAGCATCCACATAAATAGCGGGAGGGTCAATGAGCAGTTCTTC
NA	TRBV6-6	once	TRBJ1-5	CASTRGAVDQPQHF	TGTGCCAGCACCCGGGGGGCAGTGGATCAGCCCCAGCATTTT
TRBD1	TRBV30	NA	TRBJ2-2	CASTGSYTGELFF	TGTGCCTCGACAGGGTCGTACACCGGGGAGCTGTTTTTT
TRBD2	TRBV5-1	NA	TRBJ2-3	CASSFVGGTDTQYF	TGCGCCAGCAGCTTTGTCGGGGGGACAGATACGCAGTATTTT
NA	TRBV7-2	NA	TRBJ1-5	CASSLSARRGLNQPQHF	TGTGCCAGCAGCTTATCCGCACGGAGGGGACTAAATCAGCCCCAGCATTTT
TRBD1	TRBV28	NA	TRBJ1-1	CASSLPTGDDTEAFF	TGTGCCAGCAGTTTGCCGACAGGGGACGACACTGAAGCTTTCTTT
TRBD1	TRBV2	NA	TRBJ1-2	CASTDRGFYGYTF	TGTGCCAGCACTGACAGGGGATTCTATGGCTACACCTTC
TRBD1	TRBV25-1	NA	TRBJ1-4	CASRQGGYEKLFF	TGTGCCAGCAGACAGGGGGGATATGAAAAACTGTTTTTT
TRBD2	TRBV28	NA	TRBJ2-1	CASGVGGGMYNEQFF	TGTGCCAGCGGGGTTGGGGGGGGTATGTACAATGAGCAGTTCTTC
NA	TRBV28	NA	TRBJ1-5	CGLGSQPQHF	TGTGGGCTAGGCAGTCAGCCCCAGCATTTT
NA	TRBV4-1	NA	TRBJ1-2	CASSQGSRVDGYTF	TGCGCCAGCAGCCAAGGGTCCAGGGTAGATGGCTACACCTTC
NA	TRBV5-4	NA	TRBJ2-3	CASSLGLGTDTQYF	TGTGCCAGCAGCTTGGGTCTCGGCACAGATACGCAGTATTTT
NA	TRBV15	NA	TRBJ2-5	CATSRDVWGQRQETQYF	TGTGCCACCAGCAGAGATGTCTGGGGACAACGACAAGAGACCCAGTACTTC
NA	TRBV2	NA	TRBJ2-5	CASSKGQIQETQYF	TGTGCCAGCAGCAAAGGACAGATACAAGAGACCCAGTACTTC
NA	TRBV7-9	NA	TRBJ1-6	CASSLGGLPDSPLHF	TGTGCCAGCAGCTTAGGCGGCCTACCCGATTCACCCCTCCACTTT
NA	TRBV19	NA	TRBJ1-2	CASSVQGNYGYTF	TGTGCCAGTAGTGTACAGGGTAACTATGGCTACACCTTC
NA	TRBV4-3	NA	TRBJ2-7	CASSQDTQREGYEQYF	TGCGCCAGCAGCCAAGATACCCAGCGCGAGGGCTACGAGCAGTACTTC
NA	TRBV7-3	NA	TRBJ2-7	CASSLMAGPYEQYF	TGTGCCAGCAGCTTAATGGCAGGGCCGTACGAGCAGTACTTC